This TCR beta chain was identified during a study of blood T cell repertoires in COVID-19. Germline V gene data show CDR1 as MNHNY and CDR2 as SVGAGI (reference sequence). The CDR3 sequence is 15 residues long. V shed 6 bases and J 0 bases; nucleotides not matched to a gene: 5. As originally analysed: Estimation of nucleated cell counts was performed using reference gene primer amplification. TCRdb keeps only in-frame clones here, not all; method: immunoSEQ multiplex PCR. D and trimming come from the DNA, and the V and J calls and clone size come from that table. The sample shows about 310,000 clones, about 90% of them seen only once. Resolution of symptoms, clearance, or two negative PCRs was present in recovered Cohort 3 donors.

The TCR originated in a woman aged 30 to 39 who had recovered from COVID-19. The rearrangement joins TRBV6-6 to TRBJ1-3; 7 bases are a match to TRBD1. Sequencing input: PBMCs or T cells enriched from blood (not recorded which). CDR3 sequence reads: CASSTRGISGNTIYF. CDR3 DNA: TGTGCCAGCAGCACCAGGGGGATCTCTGGAAACACCATATATTTT.